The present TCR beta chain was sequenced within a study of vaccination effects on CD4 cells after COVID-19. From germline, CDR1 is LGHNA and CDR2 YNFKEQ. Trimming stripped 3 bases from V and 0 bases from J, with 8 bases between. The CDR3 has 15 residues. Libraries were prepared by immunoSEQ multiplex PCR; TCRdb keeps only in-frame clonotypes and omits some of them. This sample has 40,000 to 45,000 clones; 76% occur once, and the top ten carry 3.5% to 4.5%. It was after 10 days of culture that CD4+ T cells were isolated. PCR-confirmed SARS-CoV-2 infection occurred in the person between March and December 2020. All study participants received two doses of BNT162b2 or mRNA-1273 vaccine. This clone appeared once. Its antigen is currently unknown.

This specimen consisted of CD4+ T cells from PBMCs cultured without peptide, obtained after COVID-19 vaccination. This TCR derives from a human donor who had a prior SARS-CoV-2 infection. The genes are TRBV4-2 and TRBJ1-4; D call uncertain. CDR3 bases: TGTGCCAGCAGCCAGACGGAGGCAACTAATGAAAAACTGTTTTTT. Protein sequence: CASSQTEATNEKLFF.